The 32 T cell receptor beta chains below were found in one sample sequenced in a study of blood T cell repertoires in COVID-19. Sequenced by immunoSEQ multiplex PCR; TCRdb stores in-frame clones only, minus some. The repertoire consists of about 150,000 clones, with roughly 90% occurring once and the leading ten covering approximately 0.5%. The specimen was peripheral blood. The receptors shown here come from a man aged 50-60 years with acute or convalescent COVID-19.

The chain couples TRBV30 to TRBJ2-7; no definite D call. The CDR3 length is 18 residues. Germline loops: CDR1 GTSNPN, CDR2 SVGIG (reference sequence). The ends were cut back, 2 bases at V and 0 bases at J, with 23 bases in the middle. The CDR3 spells CAWSSPNRQAPSSYEQYV. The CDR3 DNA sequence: TGTGCCTGGAGTTCACCCAACCGCCAGGCCCCGAGCTCCTACGAGCAGTACGTC.

The CDR3 nucleotides read TGCAGCGCTACGTGGGGACAGGGAGCAGATACGCAGTATTTT. It specifies CSATWGQGADTQYF. The chain carries TRBV29-1 and TRBJ2-3; 9 bases agree with TRBD1. The CDR3 consists of 14 residues. J lost 4 bases, V lost 7 bases, and 9 bases had no gene match. CDR1 is SQVTM and CDR2 is ANQGSEA in the germline V gene.

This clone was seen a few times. Here the CDR3 reads CASSQDPRGGEKLFF. The CDR3 nucleotides read TGCGCCAGCAGCCAAGATCCCAGGGGAGGGGAAAAACTGTTTTTT. V usage is TRBV4-1 and J usage is TRBJ1-4, with D possibly being TRBD1 (6 bases). With 0 bases removed from V and 8 bases from J, the gap between germline ends came to 13 bases. This CDR3 contains 15 residues. Germline V gene sequence: CDR1 MGHRA, CDR2 YSYEKL.

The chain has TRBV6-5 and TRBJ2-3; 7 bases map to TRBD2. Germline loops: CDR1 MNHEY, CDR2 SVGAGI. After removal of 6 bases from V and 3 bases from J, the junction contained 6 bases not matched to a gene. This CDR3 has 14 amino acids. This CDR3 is CASRPGGRTDTQYF. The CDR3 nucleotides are TGTGCCAGCAGGCCCGGGGGGAGAACAGATACGCAGTATTTT.

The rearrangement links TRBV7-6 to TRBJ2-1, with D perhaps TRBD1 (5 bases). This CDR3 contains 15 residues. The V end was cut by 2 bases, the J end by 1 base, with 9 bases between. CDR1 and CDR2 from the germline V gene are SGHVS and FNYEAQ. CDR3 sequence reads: CASSLRQGSYNEQFF. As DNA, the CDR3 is TGTGCCAGCAGCTTAAGGCAGGGTTCCTACAATGAGCAGTTCTTC.

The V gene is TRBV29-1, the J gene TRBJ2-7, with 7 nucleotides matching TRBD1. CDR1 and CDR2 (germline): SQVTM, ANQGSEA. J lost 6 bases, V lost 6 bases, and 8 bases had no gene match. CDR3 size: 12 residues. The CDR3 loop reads CSVGTVYGEQYF. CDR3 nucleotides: TGCAGCGTGGGGACAGTGTACGGCGAGCAGTACTTC.

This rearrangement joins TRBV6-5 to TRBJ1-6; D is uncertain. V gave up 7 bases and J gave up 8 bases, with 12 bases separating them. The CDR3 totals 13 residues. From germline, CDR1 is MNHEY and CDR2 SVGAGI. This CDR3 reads CASTNLGDSPLHF. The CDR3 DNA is TGTGCCAGCACCAATTTAGGAGATTCACCCCTCCACTTT.

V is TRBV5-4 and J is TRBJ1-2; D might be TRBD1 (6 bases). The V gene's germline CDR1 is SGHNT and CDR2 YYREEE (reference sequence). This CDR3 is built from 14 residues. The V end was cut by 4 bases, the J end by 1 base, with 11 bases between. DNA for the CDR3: TGTGCCAGCAGCCTCGGACAGAGTAACTATGGCTACACCTTC. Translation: CASSLGQSNYGYTF.

CDR3 sequence: CASSYLSPDTEAFF. The CDR3 DNA sequence: TGTGCCAGCAGTTACTTGTCCCCCGACACTGAAGCTTTCTTT. This rearrangement joins TRBV6-6 to TRBJ1-1; the D is unclear. V was clipped by 1 base and J by 3 bases, with 9 bases between them. The CDR3 totals 14 residues. CDR1 is MNHNY and CDR2 is SVGAGI in the germline V gene (reference sequence).

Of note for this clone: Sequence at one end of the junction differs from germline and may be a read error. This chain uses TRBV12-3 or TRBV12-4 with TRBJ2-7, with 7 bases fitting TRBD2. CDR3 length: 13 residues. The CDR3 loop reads CASSPNLGAGSFF. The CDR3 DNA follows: TGTGCCAGCAGTCCCAACCTTGGAGCGGGATCTTTCTTC.

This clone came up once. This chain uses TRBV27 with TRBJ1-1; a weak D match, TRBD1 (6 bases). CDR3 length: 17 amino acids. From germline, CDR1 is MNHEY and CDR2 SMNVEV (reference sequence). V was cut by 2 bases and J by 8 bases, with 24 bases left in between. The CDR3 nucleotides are TGTGCCAGCAGTTTAGTGGGAGGGGACATGTCGGGAAGGGAAGCTTTCTTT. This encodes CASSLVGGDMSGREAFF.

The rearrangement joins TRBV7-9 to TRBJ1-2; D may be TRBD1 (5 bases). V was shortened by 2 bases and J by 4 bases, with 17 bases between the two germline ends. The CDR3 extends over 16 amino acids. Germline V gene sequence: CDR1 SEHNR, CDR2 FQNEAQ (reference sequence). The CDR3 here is CASSLSLQEEVYGYTF. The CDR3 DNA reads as TGTGCCAGCAGCTTAAGTCTACAGGAAGAGGTCTATGGCTACACCTTC. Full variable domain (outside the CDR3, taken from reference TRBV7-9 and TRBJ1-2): DTGVSQNPRHKITKRGQNVTFRCDPISEHNRLYWYRQTLGQGPEFLTYFQNEAQLEKSRLLSDRFSAERPKGSFSTLEIQRTEQGDSAMYLCASSLSLQEEVYGYTFGSGTRLTVV.

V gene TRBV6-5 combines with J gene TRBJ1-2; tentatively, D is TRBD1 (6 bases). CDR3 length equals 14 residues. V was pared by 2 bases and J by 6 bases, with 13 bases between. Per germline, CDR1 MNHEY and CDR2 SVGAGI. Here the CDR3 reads CASSYQAGVDGYTF. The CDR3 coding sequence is TGTGCCAGCAGTTACCAGGCAGGGGTGGATGGCTACACCTTC.

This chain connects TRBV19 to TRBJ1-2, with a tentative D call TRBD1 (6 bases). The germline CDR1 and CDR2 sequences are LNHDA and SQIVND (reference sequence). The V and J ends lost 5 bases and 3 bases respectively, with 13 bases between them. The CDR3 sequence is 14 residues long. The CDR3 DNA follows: TGTGCCAGTAGTGCCCAGGGGCTCTACTATGGCTACACCTTC. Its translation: CASSAQGLYYGYTF.

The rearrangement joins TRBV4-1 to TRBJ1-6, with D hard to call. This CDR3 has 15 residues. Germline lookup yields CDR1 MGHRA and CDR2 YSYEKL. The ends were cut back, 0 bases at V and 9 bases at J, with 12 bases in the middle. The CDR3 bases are TGCGCCAGCAGCCAAGAGATGTACCGGGTTTCACCCCTCCACTTT. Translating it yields CASSQEMYRVSPLHF.

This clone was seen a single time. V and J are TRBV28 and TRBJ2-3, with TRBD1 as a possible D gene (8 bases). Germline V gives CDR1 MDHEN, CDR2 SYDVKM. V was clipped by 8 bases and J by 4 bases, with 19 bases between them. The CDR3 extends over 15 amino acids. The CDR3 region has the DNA TGTGCCAGCGGGGGAGGGGACAGGCGGTCAGATACGCAGTATTTT. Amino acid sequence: CASGGGDRRSDTQYF.

The CDR3 loop reads CASSLGGLAGNTGELFF. In DNA form, the CDR3 reads TGCGCCAGCAGCTTGGGTGGACTAGCGGGTAACACCGGGGAGCTGTTTTTT. The chain joins TRBV5-1 to TRBJ2-2; 11 bases agree with TRBD2. In germline, CDR1 is SGHRS, CDR2 YFSETQ. The CDR3 length is 17 residues. Unmatched junction bases numbered 3, after V lost 0 bases and J lost 2 bases.

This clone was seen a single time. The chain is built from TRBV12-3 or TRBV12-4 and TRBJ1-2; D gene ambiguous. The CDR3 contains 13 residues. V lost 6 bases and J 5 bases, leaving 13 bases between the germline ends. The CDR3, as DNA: TGTGCCAGCAGCGCCAAAGAGGGATATGGCTACACCTTC. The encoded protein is CASSAKEGYGYTF.

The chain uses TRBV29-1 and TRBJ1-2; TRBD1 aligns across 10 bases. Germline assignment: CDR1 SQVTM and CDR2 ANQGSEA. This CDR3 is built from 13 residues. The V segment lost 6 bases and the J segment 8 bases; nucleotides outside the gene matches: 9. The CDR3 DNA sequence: TGCAGCGTACTTCGACAGGGGGCGCGAGGCTACACCTTC. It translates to CSVLRQGARGYTF.

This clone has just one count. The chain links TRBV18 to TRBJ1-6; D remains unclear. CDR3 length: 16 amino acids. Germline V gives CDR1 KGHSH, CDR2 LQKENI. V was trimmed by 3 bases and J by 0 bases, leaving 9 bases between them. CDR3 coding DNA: TGTGCCAGCTCACCCCCCGCGAGCTCCTATAATTCACCCCTCCACTTT. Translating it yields CASSPPASSYNSPLHF. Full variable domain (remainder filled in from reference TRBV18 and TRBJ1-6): NAGVMQNPRHLVRRRGQEARLRCSPMKGHSHVYWYRQLPEEGLKFMVYLQKENIIDESGMPKERFSAEFPKEGPSILRIQQVVRGDSAAYFCASSPPASSYNSPLHFGNGTRLTVT.

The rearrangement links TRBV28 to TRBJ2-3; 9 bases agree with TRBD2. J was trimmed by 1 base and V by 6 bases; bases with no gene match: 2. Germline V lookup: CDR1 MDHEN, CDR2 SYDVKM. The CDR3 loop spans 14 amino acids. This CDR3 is CASSRTSGTDTQYF. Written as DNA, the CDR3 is TGTGCCAGCAGCAGGACTAGCGGCACAGATACGCAGTATTTT.

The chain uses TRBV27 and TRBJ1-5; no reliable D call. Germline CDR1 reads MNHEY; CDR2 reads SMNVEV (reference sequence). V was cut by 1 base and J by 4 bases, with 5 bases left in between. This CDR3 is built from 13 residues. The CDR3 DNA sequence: TGTGCCAGCAGTTTATATATGAATCAGCCCCAGCATTTT. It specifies CASSLYMNQPQHF.

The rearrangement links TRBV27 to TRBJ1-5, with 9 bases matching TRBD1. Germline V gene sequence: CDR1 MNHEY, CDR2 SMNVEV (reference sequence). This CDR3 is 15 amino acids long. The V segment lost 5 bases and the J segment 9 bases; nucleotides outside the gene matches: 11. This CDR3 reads CASSPGQGVVRPQHF. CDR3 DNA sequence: TGTGCCAGCAGTCCGGGACAGGGCGTTGTGAGGCCCCAGCATTTT.

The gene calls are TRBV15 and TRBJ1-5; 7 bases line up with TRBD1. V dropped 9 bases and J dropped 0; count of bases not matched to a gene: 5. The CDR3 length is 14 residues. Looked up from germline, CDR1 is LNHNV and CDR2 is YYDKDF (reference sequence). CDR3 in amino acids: CATRDSDSNQPQHF. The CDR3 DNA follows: TGTGCCACTCGGGACAGTGATAGCAATCAGCCCCAGCATTTT.

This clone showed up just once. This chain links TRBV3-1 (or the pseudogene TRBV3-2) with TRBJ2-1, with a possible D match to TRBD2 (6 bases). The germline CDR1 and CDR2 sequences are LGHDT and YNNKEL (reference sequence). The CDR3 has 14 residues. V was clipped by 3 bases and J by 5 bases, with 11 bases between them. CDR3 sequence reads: CASSQGGTDNEQFF. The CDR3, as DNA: TGTGCCAGCAGCCAGGGCGGGACGGACAATGAGCAGTTCTTC.

The CDR3 nucleotides are TGTGCCACCAGTGAAGAGGGGGTTACGCCCCAGCATTTT. Protein product: CATSEEGVTPQHF. The gene calls are TRBV24-1 and TRBJ1-5, with a tentative D call TRBD1 (6 bases). V lost 4 bases and J 9 bases, leaving 12 bases between the germline ends. The CDR3 is 13 amino acids. Germline V lookup: CDR1 KGHDR, CDR2 SFDVKD.

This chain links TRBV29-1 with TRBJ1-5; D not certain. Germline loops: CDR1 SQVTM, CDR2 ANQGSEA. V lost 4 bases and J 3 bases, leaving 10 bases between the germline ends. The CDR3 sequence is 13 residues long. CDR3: CSVGGRDNQPQHF. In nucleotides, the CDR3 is TGCAGCGTTGGCGGACGGGACAATCAGCCCCAGCATTTT. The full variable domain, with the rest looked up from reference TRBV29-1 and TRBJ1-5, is SAVISQKPSRDICQRGTSLTIQCQVDSQVTMMFWYRQQPGQSLTLIATANQGSEATYESGFVIDKFPISRPNLTFSTLTVSNMSPEDSSIYLCSVGGRDNQPQHFGDGTRLSIL.

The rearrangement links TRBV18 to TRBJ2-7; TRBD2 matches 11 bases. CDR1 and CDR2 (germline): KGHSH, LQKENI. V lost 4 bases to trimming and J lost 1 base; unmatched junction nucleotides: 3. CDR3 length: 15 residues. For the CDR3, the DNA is TGTGCCAGCTCACAAACTAGCGGGAGTTCCTACGAGCAGTACTTC. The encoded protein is CASSQTSGSSYEQYF.

Here the CDR3 reads CAISDLGSSYNEQFF. CDR3 nucleotide sequence: TGTGCCATCAGTGATTTAGGGAGCTCCTACAATGAGCAGTTCTTC. The chain employs TRBV10-3 and TRBJ2-1; a possible D gene is TRBD2 (5 bases). The CDR3 is 15 amino acids. CDR1 ENHRY and CDR2 SYGVKD come from the germline V gene. V lost 3 bases, J lost 0 bases, and 9 bases lay in between.

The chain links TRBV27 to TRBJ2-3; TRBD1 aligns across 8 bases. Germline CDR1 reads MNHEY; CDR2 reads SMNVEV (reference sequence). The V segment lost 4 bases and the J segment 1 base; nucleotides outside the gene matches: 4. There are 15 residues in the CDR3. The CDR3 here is CASSWGTGRTDTQYF. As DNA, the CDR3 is TGTGCCAGCAGTTGGGGGACAGGCCGCACAGATACGCAGTATTTT.

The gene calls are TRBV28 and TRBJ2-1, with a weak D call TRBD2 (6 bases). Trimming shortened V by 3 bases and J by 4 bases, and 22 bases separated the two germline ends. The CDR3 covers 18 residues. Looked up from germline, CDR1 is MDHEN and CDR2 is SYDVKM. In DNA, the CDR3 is TGTGCCAGCAGTTTTCTAACCCTGGCGGGGCGCAAGTACAATGAGCAGTTCTTC. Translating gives CASSFLTLAGRKYNEQFF.

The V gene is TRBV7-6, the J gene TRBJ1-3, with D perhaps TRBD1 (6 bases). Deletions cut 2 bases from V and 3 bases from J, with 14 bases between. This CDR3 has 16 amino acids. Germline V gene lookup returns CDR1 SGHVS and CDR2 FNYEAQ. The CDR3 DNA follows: TGTGCCAGCAGCTTAAATCCAGGGGCCGTTGGAAACACCATATATTTT. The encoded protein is CASSLNPGAVGNTIYF.